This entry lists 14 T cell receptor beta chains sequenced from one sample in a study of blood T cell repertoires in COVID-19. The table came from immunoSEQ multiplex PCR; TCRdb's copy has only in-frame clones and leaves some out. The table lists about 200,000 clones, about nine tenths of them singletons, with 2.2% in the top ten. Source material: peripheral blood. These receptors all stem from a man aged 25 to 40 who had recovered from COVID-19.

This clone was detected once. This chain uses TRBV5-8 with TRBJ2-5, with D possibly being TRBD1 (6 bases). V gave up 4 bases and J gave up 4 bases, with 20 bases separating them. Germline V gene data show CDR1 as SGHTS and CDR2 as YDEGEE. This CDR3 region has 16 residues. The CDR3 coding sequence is TGTGCCAGCAGCCCGCCACGAGGGGGTAGGGGAGAGACCCAGTACTTC. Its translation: CASSPPRGGRGETQYF. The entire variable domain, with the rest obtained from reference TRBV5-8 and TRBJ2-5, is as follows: EAGVTQSPTHLIKTRGQQATLRCSPISGHTSVYWYQQALGLGLQFLLWYDEGEERNRGNFPPRFSGRQFPNYSSELNVNALELEDSALYLCASSPPRGGRGETQYFGPGTRLLVL.

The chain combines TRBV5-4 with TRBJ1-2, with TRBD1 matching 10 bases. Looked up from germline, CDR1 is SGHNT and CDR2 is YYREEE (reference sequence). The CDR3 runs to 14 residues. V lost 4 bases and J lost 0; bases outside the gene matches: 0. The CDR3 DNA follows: TGTGCCAGCAGCGGACAGGGGGCTAACTATGGCTACACCTTC. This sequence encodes CASSGQGANYGYTF.

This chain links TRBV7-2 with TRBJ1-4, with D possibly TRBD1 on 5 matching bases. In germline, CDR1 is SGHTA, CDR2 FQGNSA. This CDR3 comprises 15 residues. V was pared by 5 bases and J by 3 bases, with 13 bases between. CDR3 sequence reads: CASSVGGLPNEKLFF. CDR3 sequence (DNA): TGTGCCAGCAGCGTCGGGGGGTTACCTAATGAAAAACTGTTTTTT.

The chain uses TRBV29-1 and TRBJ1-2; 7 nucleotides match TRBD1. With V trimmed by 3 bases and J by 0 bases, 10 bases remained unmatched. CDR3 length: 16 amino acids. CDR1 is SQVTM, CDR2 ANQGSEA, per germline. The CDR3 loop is CSVDGGQSTPNYGYTF. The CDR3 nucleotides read TGCAGCGTTGACGGGGGACAGTCCACTCCTAACTATGGCTACACCTTC.

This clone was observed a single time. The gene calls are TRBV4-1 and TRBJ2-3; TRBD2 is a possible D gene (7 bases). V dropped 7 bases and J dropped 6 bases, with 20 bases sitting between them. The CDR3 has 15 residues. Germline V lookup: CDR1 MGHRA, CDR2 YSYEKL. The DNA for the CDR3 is TGCGCCAGCATTATTCTGGCGGGGGCCTCGGATACGCAGTATTTT. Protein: CASIILAGASDTQYF.

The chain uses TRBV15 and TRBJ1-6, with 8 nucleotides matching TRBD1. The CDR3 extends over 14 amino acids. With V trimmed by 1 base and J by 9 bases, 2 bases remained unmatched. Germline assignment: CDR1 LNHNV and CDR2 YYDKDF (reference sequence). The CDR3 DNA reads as TGTGCCACCAGCAGAGGACAGGGGACTTCACCCCTCCACTTT. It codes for CATSRGQGTSPLHF.

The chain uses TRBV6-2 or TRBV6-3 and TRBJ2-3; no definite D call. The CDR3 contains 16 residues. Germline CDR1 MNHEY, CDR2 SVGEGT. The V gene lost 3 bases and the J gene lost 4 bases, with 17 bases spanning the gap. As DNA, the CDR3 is TGTGCCAGCAGTTATGGTACAATCAGTACCCCAGATACGCAGTATTTT. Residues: CASSYGTISTPDTQYF.

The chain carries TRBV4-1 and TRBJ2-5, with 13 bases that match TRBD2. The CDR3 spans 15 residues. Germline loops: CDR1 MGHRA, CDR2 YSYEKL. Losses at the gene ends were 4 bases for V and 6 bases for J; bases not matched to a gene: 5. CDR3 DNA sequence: TGCGCCAGCAGCCCCGGACTAGCGGGGGACCAGACCCAGTACTTC. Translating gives CASSPGLAGDQTQYF.

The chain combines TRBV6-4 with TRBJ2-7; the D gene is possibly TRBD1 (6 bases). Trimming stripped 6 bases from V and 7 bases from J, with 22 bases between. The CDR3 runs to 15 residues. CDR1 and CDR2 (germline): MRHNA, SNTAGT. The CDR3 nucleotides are TGTGCCAGCAGCCACCAACCGGGACATCAGGAGGAGCAGTACTTC. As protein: CASSHQPGHQEEQYF.

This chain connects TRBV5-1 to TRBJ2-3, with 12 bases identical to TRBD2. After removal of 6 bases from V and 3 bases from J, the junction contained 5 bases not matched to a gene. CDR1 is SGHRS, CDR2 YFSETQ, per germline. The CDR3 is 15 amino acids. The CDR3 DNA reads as TGCGCCAGCACCGGACTAGCGGGGTCAACAGATACGCAGTATTTT. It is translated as CASTGLAGSTDTQYF.

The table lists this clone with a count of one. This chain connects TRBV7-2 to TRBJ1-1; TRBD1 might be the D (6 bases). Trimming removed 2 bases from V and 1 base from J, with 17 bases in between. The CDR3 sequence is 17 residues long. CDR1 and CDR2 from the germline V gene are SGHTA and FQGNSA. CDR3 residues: CASSLSGQGLRNTEAFF. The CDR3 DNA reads TGTGCCAGCAGCTTATCGGGTCAGGGGCTAAGGAACACTGAAGCTTTCTTT.

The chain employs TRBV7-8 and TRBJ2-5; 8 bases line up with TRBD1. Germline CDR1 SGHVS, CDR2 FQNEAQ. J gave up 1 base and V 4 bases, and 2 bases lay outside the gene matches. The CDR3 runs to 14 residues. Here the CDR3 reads CASSSGGSQETQYF. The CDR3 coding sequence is TGTGCCAGCAGCTCAGGGGGCAGCCAAGAGACCCAGTACTTC.

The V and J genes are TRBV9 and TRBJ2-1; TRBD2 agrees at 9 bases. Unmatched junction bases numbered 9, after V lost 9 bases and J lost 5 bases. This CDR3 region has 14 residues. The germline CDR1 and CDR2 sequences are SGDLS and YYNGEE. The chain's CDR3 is CATPLAGRNNEQFF. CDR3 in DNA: TGTGCCACCCCCCTAGCGGGGCGCAACAATGAGCAGTTCTTC.

The CDR3, as DNA: TGTGCCAGCAGCCCCGGACAGGACGACACTGAAGCTTTCTTT. It is translated as CASSPGQDDTEAFF. The chain couples TRBV5-4 to TRBJ1-1; 7 bases align to TRBD1. Germline V CDR1 and CDR2: SGHNT, YYREEE (reference sequence). The CDR3 extends over 14 amino acids. V trimming: 4 bases; J trimming: 3 bases; junction bases outside the gene matches: 6.